This passage covers 29 T cell receptor beta chains from one sample sequenced in a study of blood T cell repertoires in COVID-19. Libraries were prepared by immunoSEQ multiplex PCR; TCRdb keeps only in-frame clonotypes and omits some of them. The profile covers 400,000 to 450,000 clones, with 88% appearing a single time and roughly 13% taken by the ten largest. Sequenced input: peripheral blood. All receptors derive from a woman in her 50s with COVID-19, enrolled during active disease.

The rearrangement joins TRBV19 to TRBJ2-1; D is uncertain. Germline loops: CDR1 LNHDA, CDR2 SQIVND (reference sequence). The CDR3 is 14 amino acids. Deletions cut 3 bases from V and 5 bases from J, with 11 bases between. Here the CDR3 reads CASSMSFTNNEQFF. DNA for the CDR3: TGTGCCAGTAGTATGTCATTCACTAACAATGAGCAGTTCTTC.

The chain recombines TRBV6-1 with TRBJ2-3; no clear D. Looked up from germline, CDR1 is MNHNS and CDR2 is SASEGT. The CDR3 totals 18 residues. The V and J ends lost 3 bases and 2 bases respectively, with 21 bases between them. The CDR3: CASSDHILTGKSTDTQYF. DNA of the CDR3: TGTGCCAGCAGTGACCATATCCTAACGGGTAAGTCCACAGATACGCAGTATTTT.

The gene calls are TRBV27 and TRBJ2-1, with D possibly TRBD1 on 5 matching bases. Trimming shortened V by 8 bases and J by 1 base, and 15 bases separated the two germline ends. There are 15 residues in the CDR3. Germline V gives CDR1 MNHEY, CDR2 SMNVEV (reference sequence). As DNA, the CDR3 is TGTGCCAGCCGTACTATGGGGCAATCCTACAATGAGCAGTTCTTC. Translation: CASRTMGQSYNEQFF.

The chain carries TRBV19 and TRBJ1-2; 11 bases fit TRBD1. This CDR3 has 17 residues. Per germline, CDR1 LNHDA and CDR2 SQIVND (reference sequence). V lost 2 bases to trimming and J lost 6 bases; unmatched junction nucleotides: 11. The CDR3 DNA is TGTGCCAGTAGTATAATTTCGGACAGGGGGCGTCTTCATGGCTACACCTTC. As protein: CASSIISDRGRLHGYTF.

The chain carries TRBV3-1 (or the pseudogene TRBV3-2) and TRBJ1-3; 10 positions agree with TRBD1. The CDR3 is made up of 14 amino acids. Looked up from germline, CDR1 is LGHDT and CDR2 is YNNKEL (reference sequence). J gave up 4 bases and V 6 bases, and 3 bases lay outside the gene matches. The CDR3 DNA is TGTGCCAGCAGGGGACAGGGGACGGGAAACACCATATATTTT. Its translation is CASRGQGTGNTIYF.

The V gene is TRBV2, the J gene TRBJ2-7; no firm D call. Germline CDR1 SNHLY, CDR2 FYNNEI. The CDR3 totals 13 residues. V dropped 7 bases and J dropped 2 bases, with 12 bases sitting between them. CDR3: CASTPRGAYEQYF. CDR3 coding DNA: TGTGCCAGCACCCCTAGAGGCGCCTACGAGCAGTACTTC.

V and J are TRBV5-1 and TRBJ2-1; 13 bases line up with TRBD2. Germline trimming cut 4 bases from V and 0 bases from J; bases unmatched to any gene: 10. Germline V gene lookup returns CDR1 SGHRS and CDR2 YFSETQ. The CDR3 runs 19 residues. For the CDR3, the DNA is TGCGCCAGCAGCCCCCCTAAACTAGCGGGGGGGGACTCCTACAATGAGCAGTTCTTC. Its translation is CASSPPKLAGGDSYNEQFF.

The V and J genes are TRBV25-1 and TRBJ2-7; 9 bases are a match to TRBD1. The CDR3 contains 13 residues. CDR1 is MGHDK and CDR2 is SYGVNS in the germline V gene. V lost 4 bases, J lost 5 bases, and 3 bases stayed unmatched. The CDR3 reads CASSGGQGHEQYF. As DNA, the CDR3 is TGTGCCAGCAGTGGGGGACAGGGCCACGAGCAGTACTTC.

V gene TRBV29-1 combines with J gene TRBJ1-1, with a tentative D call TRBD1 (6 bases). This CDR3 has 13 residues. The V end lost 3 bases, the J end lost 4 bases, and 12 bases lay between the germline ends. Germline V gene data show CDR1 as SQVTM and CDR2 as ANQGSEA. CDR3 region: CSVEIGGFTEAFF. CDR3 nucleotides: TGCAGCGTTGAGATAGGGGGTTTCACTGAAGCTTTCTTT.

Turning to this clone: The sample carries other DNA sequences with the same CDR3. The V gene is TRBV6-5, the J gene TRBJ1-6, with 7 bases identical to TRBD1. Germline V lookup: CDR1 MNHEY, CDR2 SVGAGI. This CDR3 has 13 residues. After removal of 7 bases from V and 7 bases from J, the junction contained 4 bases not matched to a gene. The CDR3 protein is CASTQGRNSPLHF. CDR3 DNA sequence: TGTGCCAGCACACAGGGGAGGAATTCACCCCTCCACTTT.

This CDR3 reads CASSLGLAGLGSYNEQFF. The CDR3 region has the DNA TGTGCCAGCAGCTTGGGACTAGCGGGCCTAGGGTCCTACAATGAGCAGTTCTTC. The rearrangement links TRBV5-4 to TRBJ2-1, with 10 bases aligning to TRBD2. This CDR3 contains 18 residues. The germline gives CDR1 SGHNT, CDR2 YYREEE (reference sequence). Trimming cost V 0 bases and J 1 base; bases outside gene matches: 7.

V gene TRBV11-2 combines with J gene TRBJ2-7, with D perhaps TRBD1 (5 bases). CDR3 length equals 14 residues. The germline V gene encodes CDR1 SGHAT and CDR2 FQNNGV. Trimming took 0 bases from V and 7 from J, leaving 13 bases between them. The DNA for the CDR3 is TGTGCCAGCAGCTTAGATCGGGCAGGGCGGGAGCAGTACTTC. Its protein product is CASSLDRAGREQYF.

The chain uses TRBV5-1 and TRBJ2-6, with D possibly being TRBD2 (6 bases). CDR1 SGHRS and CDR2 YFSETQ come from the germline V gene. V was clipped by 4 bases and J by 0 bases, with 11 bases between them. The CDR3 length is 16 residues. Here the CDR3 DNA reads TGCGCCAGCAGCATTTTTAGCGGCTCTGGGGCCAACGTCCTGACTTTC. Amino acid sequence: CASSIFSGSGANVLTF.

The J gene is TRBJ1-1, the V gene TRBV2; D may be TRBD1 (6 bases). Germline assignment: CDR1 SNHLY and CDR2 FYNNEI. There are 15 residues in the CDR3. V lost 1 base, J lost 5 bases, and 14 bases lay in between. The CDR3 region is CASSEDPGGATEAFF. Written as DNA, the CDR3 is TGTGCCAGCAGTGAAGATCCGGGGGGGGCGACTGAAGCTTTCTTT.

The genes are TRBV6-2 or TRBV6-3 and TRBJ2-1, with D tentatively TRBD2 (6 bases). V was clipped by 4 bases and J by 0 bases, with 10 bases between them. The germline V gene encodes CDR1 MNHEY and CDR2 SVGEGT. This CDR3 has 15 residues. The CDR3 region has the DNA TGTGCCAGCAGTTTTAGCGGAGTCTCCTACAATGAGCAGTTCTTC. Amino acids: CASSFSGVSYNEQFF.

This clone was observed once. The chain links TRBV9 to TRBJ2-7, with D possibly TRBD1 on 6 matching bases. V gave up 7 bases and J gave up 0 bases, with 14 bases separating them. Germline V gene lookup returns CDR1 SGDLS and CDR2 YYNGEE. This CDR3 has 14 residues. The CDR3 region has the DNA TGTGCCAGCTCTACAGGGTCCGTCTCCTACGAGCAGTACTTC. Amino acids: CASSTGSVSYEQYF.

This chain uses TRBV2 with TRBJ2-3, with 8 positions matching TRBD1. Germline V CDR1 and CDR2: SNHLY, FYNNEI. After removal of 7 bases from V and 2 bases from J, the junction contained 8 bases not matched to a gene. This CDR3 spans 15 amino acids. This chain's CDR3 is CASTADRVSTDTQYF. Here the CDR3 DNA reads TGTGCCAGCACCGCGGACAGGGTTTCCACAGATACGCAGTATTTT.

The rearrangement links TRBV19 to TRBJ2-1; the match to TRBD2 covers 11 bases. CDR1 and CDR2 from the germline V gene are LNHDA and SQIVND (reference sequence). The CDR3 extends over 15 amino acids. Trimming removed 6 bases from V and 7 bases from J; junction bases left unmatched: 8. This CDR3 is CASSRSGGAWNEQFF. CDR3 nucleotides: TGTGCCAGTAGCCGTAGCGGGGGGGCATGGAATGAGCAGTTCTTC. Full variable domain (outside the CDR3, taken from reference TRBV19 and TRBJ2-1): DGGITQSPKYLFRKEGQNVTLSCEQNLNHDAMYWYRQDPGQGLRLIYYSQIVNDFQKGDIAEGYSVSREKKESFPLTVTSAQKNPTAFYLCASSRSGGAWNEQFFGPGTRLTVL.

The V and J genes are TRBV6-2 or TRBV6-3 and TRBJ2-3, with TRBD1 matching over 9 bases. There are 12 residues in the CDR3. The germline V gene has CDR1 MNHEY and CDR2 SVGEGT. Trimming at V came to 2 bases and at J to 9 bases, leaving 0 bases not matched to a gene. CDR3 DNA sequence: TGTGCCAGCAGTTACGGACAGGGGACGCAGTATTTT. Encoded protein: CASSYGQGTQYF.

The chain recombines TRBV6-5 with TRBJ1-1; D is uncertain. Trimming took 6 bases from V and 4 from J, leaving 12 bases between them. The CDR3 runs to 13 residues. The germline V gene has CDR1 MNHEY and CDR2 SVGAGI. The CDR3 loop is CASSSGVGTEAFF. CDR3 nucleotides: TGTGCCAGCAGCAGCGGAGTAGGCACTGAAGCTTTCTTT.

The chain is built from TRBV30 and TRBJ2-2, with a weak D call TRBD1 (5 bases). V was pared by 0 bases and J by 5 bases, with 13 bases between. Germline V gene data show CDR1 as GTSNPN and CDR2 as SVGIG (reference sequence). This CDR3 has 15 amino acids. CDR3: CAWSVPRVLTGELFF. The CDR3 nucleotides read TGTGCCTGGAGTGTACCCAGGGTGCTTACCGGGGAGCTGTTTTTT.

This clone came up once. The chain employs TRBV28 and TRBJ1-1; the D gene is possibly TRBD1 (6 bases). Germline V lookup: CDR1 MDHEN, CDR2 SYDVKM. V shed 4 bases and J shed 5 bases, with 8 bases lying between them. This CDR3 region has 12 residues. The CDR3 region is CASSSQGTEAFF. CDR3 nucleotide sequence: TGTGCCAGCAGTTCCCAGGGGACTGAAGCTTTCTTT.

The table lists this clone with a count of one. The chain links TRBV10-2 to TRBJ2-1, with 13 nucleotides matching TRBD2. This CDR3 is built from 17 residues. CDR1 is WSHSY, CDR2 SAAADI, per germline. J gave up 9 bases and V 5 bases, and 13 bases lay outside the gene matches. The CDR3, as DNA: TGCGCCAGCAGTACCCCTAGGGTACTAGCGGGAGGGATTGAGCAGTTCTTC. Translating it yields CASSTPRVLAGGIEQFF.

Only a few counts were recorded for this clone. The CDR3 sequence is CASSSTGATQETQYF. CDR3 coding DNA: TGTGCCAGCTCATCTACAGGTGCCACTCAAGAGACCCAGTACTTC. V gene TRBV18 combines with J gene TRBJ2-5; the D gene is possibly TRBD1 (5 bases). V dropped 5 bases and J dropped 2 bases, with 15 bases sitting between them. CDR1 KGHSH and CDR2 LQKENI come from the germline V gene. The CDR3 loop spans 15 amino acids.

The chain is built from TRBV7-8 and TRBJ2-7; D remains unclear. This CDR3 has 13 residues. The V gene lost 7 bases and the J gene lost 2 bases, with 12 bases spanning the gap. CDR1 and CDR2 (germline): SGHVS, FQNEAQ. As DNA, the CDR3 is TGTGCCAGCACGTTATCGGAGACCTACGAGCAGTACTTC. It encodes CASTLSETYEQYF.

This chain uses TRBV20-1 with TRBJ1-2; D is perhaps TRBD1 (6 bases). Germline V gene lookup returns CDR1 DFQATT and CDR2 SNEGSKA (reference sequence). Trimming stripped 2 bases from V and 8 bases from J, with 9 bases between. The CDR3 sequence is 11 residues long. The CDR3, as DNA: TGCAGTGCTAGACCAGGGGAGGGCTACACCTTC. Its translation is CSARPGEGYTF.

J is TRBJ2-3 and V is TRBV6-4, with 11 bases identical to TRBD2. Germline CDR1 is MRHNA and CDR2 is SNTAGT. V shed 8 bases, J shed 3 bases, and the junction held 7 bases outside the gene matches. The length of the CDR3 is 15 residues. The CDR3, as DNA: TGTGCCAGCGGCCAGACTAGCGGGGTGACAGATACGCAGTATTTT. This sequence encodes CASGQTSGVTDTQYF.

V is TRBV3-1 (or the pseudogene TRBV3-2) and J is TRBJ2-5, with no clear D. This CDR3 has 13 residues. Per the germline V gene, CDR1 is LGHDT and CDR2 is YNNKEL (reference sequence). The V end lost 0 bases, the J end lost 5 bases, and 7 bases lay between the germline ends. CDR3: CASSQEIRETQYF. The CDR3 region has the DNA TGTGCCAGCAGCCAAGAGATTCGGGAGACCCAGTACTTC.

This chain joins TRBV27 and TRBJ2-2; unclear D gene. CDR3 length: 13 amino acids. Trimming took 6 bases from V and 6 from J, leaving 11 bases between them. Looked up from germline, CDR1 is MNHEY and CDR2 is SMNVEV (reference sequence). For the CDR3, the DNA is TGTGCCAGCAGCCCGGGTTTGGCCGGGGAGCTGTTTTTT. Translated, it gives CASSPGLAGELFF.